Below are 21 T cell receptor beta chains sequenced from a single sample in a study of CD4+ T cells in melanoma. The repertoire was sequenced with immunoSEQ multiplex PCR; TCRdb's copy has only in-frame clones and lacks some. The table has 9,500 to 11,000 clones, approximately 70% seen once; the top ten hold approximately 25%. Sequenced material: cells from a culture (not recorded whether cultured in vitro). The receptors come from a human donor with melanoma.

The rearrangement joins TRBV4-1 to TRBJ2-7, with a weak D call TRBD1 (6 bases). Deletions cut 2 bases from V and 2 bases from J, with 13 bases between. Germline V lookup: CDR1 MGHRA, CDR2 YSYEKL. This CDR3 has 15 residues. The CDR3: CASSQPWQGTYEQYF. The CDR3 bases are TGCGCCAGCAGCCAACCGTGGCAGGGGACCTACGAGCAGTACTTC.

The chain couples TRBV2 to TRBJ1-1; D gene unclear. The CDR3 consists of 11 residues. Germline lookup yields CDR1 SNHLY and CDR2 FYNNEI. V lost 2 bases to trimming and J lost 10 bases, with 8 bases between them. CDR3 bases: TGTGCCAGCAGTGAAAGGCGGGGAGCTTTCTTT. Translating it yields CASSERRGAFF.

J is TRBJ1-5 and V is TRBV7-7; D is perhaps TRBD1 (6 bases). The CDR3 has 20 residues. Looked up from germline, CDR1 is SSHAT and CDR2 is FNYEAQ (reference sequence). The germline V and J ends were trimmed by 5 bases and 4 bases, with 30 bases remaining between them. CDR3 sequence (DNA): TGTGCCAGCAGCCAGCTAGGAAACAGGGTTAAGACTCGGTGGAATCAGCCCCAGCATTTT. It encodes CASSQLGNRVKTRWNQPQHF.

The chain employs TRBV6-5 and TRBJ2-7, with unresolved D. Germline-derived CDR1 and CDR2 are MNHEY and SVGAGI. The V end was cut by 6 bases, the J end by 4 bases, with 16 bases between. The CDR3 is made up of 14 amino acids. CDR3 bases: TGTGCCAGCAGCCCGTCGCTATGGGGATACGAGCAGTACTTC. Amino acids: CASSPSLWGYEQYF.

This clone showed up just once. The CDR3 bases are TGTGCCAGCAGCCCATACCCGACGACAGTCCTCTACTCGTCGCGGGAGCAGTTCTTC. Protein sequence: CASSPYPTTVLYSSREQFF. This chain connects TRBV27 to TRBJ2-1; the D gene is possibly TRBD1 (5 bases). Trimming removed 6 bases from V and 10 bases from J, with 34 bases in between. This CDR3 region has 19 residues. In germline, CDR1 is MNHEY, CDR2 SMNVEV (reference sequence).

This chain connects TRBV2 to TRBJ1-4; the D gene is possibly TRBD1 (5 bases). The CDR3 totals 15 residues. Germline V gene data show CDR1 as SNHLY and CDR2 as FYNNEI. The germline V and J ends were trimmed by 6 bases and 5 bases, with 16 bases remaining between them. The CDR3 DNA is TGTGCCAGCAGGGCAGGCGGGGGTAAGAATGAAAAACTGTTTTTT. Its protein product is CASRAGGGKNEKLFF. Full variable domain (remainder filled in from reference TRBV2 and TRBJ1-4): EPEVTQTPSHQVTQMGQEVILRCVPISNHLYFYWYRQILGQKVEFLVSFYNNEISEKSEIFDDQFSVERPDGSNFTLKIRSTKLEDSAMYFCASRAGGGKNEKLFFGSGTQLSVL.

V and J are TRBV5-6 and TRBJ1-6, with D possibly TRBD1 on 5 matching bases. Trimming took 4 bases from V and 7 from J, leaving 12 bases between them. Germline V gene lookup returns CDR1 SGHDT and CDR2 YYEEEE. The CDR3 extends over 14 amino acids. This chain's CDR3 is CASSRRQWNSPLHF. CDR3 coding DNA: TGTGCCAGCAGCCGGAGACAGTGGAATTCACCCCTCCACTTT.

This clone was counted only a few times. The chain is built from TRBV5-1 and TRBJ2-2; 15 nucleotides agree with TRBD2. The CDR3 extends over 17 amino acids. V was pared by 4 bases and J by 4 bases, with 5 bases of the junction left unmatched. Germline assignment: CDR1 SGHRS and CDR2 YFSETQ. The CDR3 here is CASSPGLAGGLTGELFF. CDR3 sequence (DNA): TGCGCCAGCAGCCCGGGACTAGCGGGGGGCCTCACCGGGGAGCTGTTTTTT. Full variable domain (remainder filled in from reference TRBV5-1 and TRBJ2-2): KAGVTQTPRYLIKTRGQQVTLSCSPISGHRSVSWYQQTPGQGLQFLFEYFSETQRNKGNFPGRFSGRQFSNSRSEMNVSTLELGDSALYLCASSPGLAGGLTGELFFGEGSRLTVL.

This clone was counted only a few times. The rearrangement uses TRBV5-1 and TRBJ1-3, with 10 bases that match TRBD1. The J segment lost 4 bases and the V segment lost 4 bases, leaving 5 bases of the junction unmatched. Germline values: CDR1 SGHRS, CDR2 YFSETQ. This CDR3 is 15 amino acids long. The CDR3 nucleotides read TGCGCCAGCAGCGACGACAGGGGGCAGGGAAACACCATATATTTT. Protein product: CASSDDRGQGNTIYF. The whole variable domain, filled in from reference TRBV5-1 and TRBJ1-3, reads KAGVTQTPRYLIKTRGQQVTLSCSPISGHRSVSWYQQTPGQGLQFLFEYFSETQRNKGNFPGRFSGRQFSNSRSEMNVSTLELGDSALYLCASSDDRGQGNTIYFGEGSWLTVV.

The chain employs TRBV6-1 and TRBJ2-1; TRBD2 aligns across 10 bases. Germline-derived CDR1 and CDR2 are MNHNS and SASEGT. There are 15 residues in the CDR3. Germline trimming cut 6 bases from V and 5 bases from J; bases unmatched to any gene: 7. For the CDR3, the DNA is TGTGCCAGCAGCGTCCTAGCGGGGGCCCACAATGAGCAGTTCTTC. Translation gives CASSVLAGAHNEQFF.

The CDR3 nucleotides are TGCGCCAGCACCGGTGGATTCGCGAACACCGGGGAGCTGTTTTTT. Residues: CASTGGFANTGELFF. The genes are TRBV4-1 and TRBJ2-2; D is undetermined. Trimming shortened V by 7 bases and J by 0 bases, and 12 bases separated the two germline ends. Germline V gene lookup returns CDR1 MGHRA and CDR2 YSYEKL. This CDR3 region has 15 residues.

The chain combines TRBV5-1 with TRBJ2-1, with D possibly being TRBD1 (6 bases). Between the trimmed V and J ends, which lost 3 bases and 3 bases, there was a span of 16 bases. The germline gives CDR1 SGHRS, CDR2 YFSETQ. The CDR3 loop spans 16 amino acids. CDR3 nucleotides: TGCGCCAGCAGCTCTCCGGGACACCCAAACTACAATGAGCAGTTCTTC. This gives the protein CASSSPGHPNYNEQFF.

This clone appeared a few times. The V gene is TRBV5-1, the J gene TRBJ1-2, with a tentative D call TRBD1 (5 bases). The CDR3 is 13 residues long. CDR1 and CDR2 (germline): SGHRS, YFSETQ. V was clipped by 2 bases and J by 8 bases, with 13 bases between them. CDR3 protein: CASSLRGVRGYTF. As DNA, the CDR3 is TGCGCCAGCAGCTTAAGGGGCGTTCGAGGCTACACCTTC. Together with reference TRBV5-1 and TRBJ1-2, the CDR3 gives the full variable domain: KAGVTQTPRYLIKTRGQQVTLSCSPISGHRSVSWYQQTPGQGLQFLFEYFSETQRNKGNFPGRFSGRQFSNSRSEMNVSTLELGDSALYLCASSLRGVRGYTFGSGTRLTVV.

The chain carries TRBV7-6 and TRBJ2-5; no clear D. From germline, CDR1 is SGHVS and CDR2 FNYEAQ. CDR3 size: 15 residues. V lost 2 bases to trimming and J lost 5 bases, with 15 bases between them. The CDR3 DNA reads as TGTGCCAGCAGCTTACTGGTCCTAAGGAGTGAGACCCAGTACTTC. This sequence encodes CASSLLVLRSETQYF.

This CDR3 reads CASSLAAAGGKYNEQFF. DNA for the CDR3: TGCGCCAGCAGCTTGGCTGCAGCGGGAGGTAAATACAATGAGCAGTTCTTC. The chain joins TRBV5-1 to TRBJ2-1; 9 nucleotides align to TRBD2. CDR1 SGHRS and CDR2 YFSETQ come from the germline V gene. With 0 bases clipped from V and 4 bases from J, the junction kept 8 bases outside the gene matches. The CDR3 sequence is 17 residues long.

The gene calls are TRBV6-5 and TRBJ1-2, with D uncertain. The CDR3 runs 13 residues. From germline, CDR1 is MNHEY and CDR2 SVGAGI. V shed 2 bases and J shed 2 bases, with 6 bases lying between them. CDR3 DNA sequence: TGTGCCAGCAGTTACCTAACGAACTATGGCTACACCTTC. Translation gives CASSYLTNYGYTF.

The gene calls are TRBV4-2 and TRBJ1-6; D is uncertain. Germline V lookup: CDR1 LGHNA, CDR2 YNFKEQ. The ends were cut back, 4 bases at V and 8 bases at J, with 18 bases in the middle. The CDR3 consists of 16 residues. The CDR3: CASSPPGGRGDSPLHF. The CDR3 bases are TGTGCCAGCAGCCCCCCGGGAGGACGGGGTGATTCACCCCTCCACTTT.

The DNA for the CDR3 is TGTGCCAGCATGGACGGAGTGAGCCTCGATTACAATGAGCAGTTCTTC. Amino acids: CASMDGVSLDYNEQFF. The chain links TRBV2 to TRBJ2-1, with D unclear. The CDR3 has 16 residues. The germline V and J ends were trimmed by 7 bases and 4 bases, with 20 bases remaining between them. The germline V gene has CDR1 SNHLY and CDR2 FYNNEI.

This chain uses TRBV30 with TRBJ1-6; D is ambiguous. The germline V and J ends were trimmed by 0 bases and 4 bases, with 7 bases remaining between them. The CDR3 consists of 14 residues. Germline V CDR1 and CDR2: GTSNPN, SVGIG (reference sequence). This chain's CDR3 is CAWSVFQYNSPLHF. The CDR3 DNA follows: TGTGCCTGGAGTGTATTCCAATATAATTCACCCCTCCACTTT.

This clone was detected a few times. This chain joins TRBV5-1 and TRBJ1-1; no definite D call. Germline V gene lookup returns CDR1 SGHRS and CDR2 YFSETQ. Deletions cut 3 bases from V and 2 bases from J, with 8 bases between. The CDR3 spans 13 residues. The CDR3 nucleotides are TGCGCCAGCAGCTCCCGAGGTAACACTGAAGCTTTCTTT. Encoded protein: CASSSRGNTEAFF. The variable domain in full, with the rest retrieved from reference TRBV5-1 and TRBJ1-1, is KAGVTQTPRYLIKTRGQQVTLSCSPISGHRSVSWYQQTPGQGLQFLFEYFSETQRNKGNFPGRFSGRQFSNSRSEMNVSTLELGDSALYLCASSSRGNTEAFFGQGTRLTVV.

The CDR3, as DNA: TGTGCCAGCAGGCAAGGGGTTTCAGCAGATACGCAGTATTTT. Its protein is CASRQGVSADTQYF. This chain links TRBV27 with TRBJ2-3; maybe TRBD1 (5 bases). V lost 6 bases and J 4 bases, leaving 14 bases between the germline ends. This CDR3 region has 14 residues. Germline V gives CDR1 MNHEY, CDR2 SMNVEV (reference sequence).